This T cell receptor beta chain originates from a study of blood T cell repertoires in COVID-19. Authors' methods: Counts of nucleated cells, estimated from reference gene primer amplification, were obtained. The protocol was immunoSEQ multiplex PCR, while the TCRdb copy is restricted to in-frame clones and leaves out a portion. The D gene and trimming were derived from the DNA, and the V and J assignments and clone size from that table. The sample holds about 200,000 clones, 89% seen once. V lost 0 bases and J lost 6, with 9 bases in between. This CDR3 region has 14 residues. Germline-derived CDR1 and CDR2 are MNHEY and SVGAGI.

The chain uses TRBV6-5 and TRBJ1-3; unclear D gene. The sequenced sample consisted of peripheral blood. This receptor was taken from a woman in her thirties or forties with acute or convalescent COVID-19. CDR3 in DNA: TGTGCCAGCAGTTACTCGACATCCTCAAACACCATATATTTT. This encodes CASSYSTSSNTIYF.